These 9 T cell receptor beta chains were sequenced from one sample in a study of T-cell memory formation after mild COVID-19. MiXCR, applied by TCRdb to the 5' RACE reads, yields one record per CDR3 protein. The sample records about 13,000 distinct CDR3 sequences, roughly 19% being singletons. Material: PBMCs or a T cell subset sorted from them (not recorded which). Receptors were obtained from an adult woman who had mild COVID-19 (a few samples of this study predate the infection). Cell type and time point are not known.

This clonotype was recorded at least ten times. This chain connects TRBV6-2 or TRBV6-3 to TRBJ2-1, with no clear D. CDR3 size: 13 residues. Germline CDR1 is MNHEY and CDR2 is SVGEGT. V dropped 6 bases and J dropped 1 base, with 7 bases sitting between them. DNA for the CDR3: TGTGCCAGCAGCCTGAGTTCCTACAATGAGCAGTTCTTC. Translated, it gives CASSLSSYNEQFF.

This chain links TRBV7-9 with TRBJ2-2; D remains unclear. The V end lost 2 bases, the J end lost 4 bases, and 17 bases lay between the germline ends. The CDR3 spans 17 residues. Germline CDR1 and CDR2: SEHNR and FQNEAQ (reference sequence). CDR3: CASSLFRPLRSTGELFF. The CDR3 DNA sequence: TGTGCCAGCAGCTTATTTCGGCCCCTTCGAAGCACCGGGGAGCTGTTTTTT.

This clonotype was detected ten times or more. This chain links TRBV19 with TRBJ2-7, with no clear D. CDR1 and CDR2 from the germline V gene are LNHDA and SQIVND (reference sequence). V was shortened by 10 bases and J by 0 bases, with 4 bases between the two germline ends. The CDR3 sequence is 10 residues long. CDR3 nucleotides: TGTGCCACCGACTCCTACGAGCAGTACTTC. It translates to CATDSYEQYF.

This clonotype was observed many times. The rearrangement links TRBV14 to TRBJ1-2; 8 positions agree with TRBD1. This CDR3 has 15 residues. V was clipped by 0 bases and J by 3 bases; unmatched bases: 3. Germline CDR1 and CDR2: SGHDN and FVKESK. The CDR3 region is CASSQDPRGHYGYTF. In nucleotides, the CDR3 is TGTGCCAGCAGCCAAGATCCCAGGGGGCACTATGGCTACACCTTC.

Many counts were recorded for this clonotype. This chain links TRBV7-2 with TRBJ2-7, with D possibly matching TRBD2 (6 bases). Germline CDR1 reads SGHTA; CDR2 reads FQGNSA. V was pared by 0 bases and J by 3 bases, with 9 bases between. The CDR3 loop spans 14 amino acids. CDR3 residues: CASSLAGGSYEQYF. CDR3 nucleotide sequence: TGTGCCAGCAGCTTAGCGGGAGGAAGCTACGAGCAGTACTTC.

This clonotype was found many times. Here the CDR3 reads CSVEVRLPGNEQFF. CDR3 sequence (DNA): TGCAGCGTTGAAGTGCGACTCCCCGGCAATGAGCAGTTCTTC. The chain has TRBV29-1 and TRBJ2-1; D gene uncertain. V lost 1 base, J lost 6 bases, and 13 bases lay in between. This CDR3 has 14 amino acids. Germline V gene lookup returns CDR1 SQVTM and CDR2 ANQGSEA.

This clonotype was found many times. This rearrangement joins TRBV5-1 to TRBJ2-7; 9 bases align to TRBD1. V trimming: 3 bases; J trimming: 0 bases; junction bases outside the gene matches: 10. Germline-derived CDR1 and CDR2 are SGHRS and YFSETQ. The CDR3 totals 17 residues. CDR3 region: CASSWGPGTGSSYEQYF. DNA of the CDR3: TGCGCCAGCAGCTGGGGACCCGGGACAGGGAGCTCCTACGAGCAGTACTTC.

This clonotype was seen repeatedly, ten times or more. The rearrangement uses TRBV27 and TRBJ2-7; 7 nucleotides line up with TRBD1. Germline CDR1 MNHEY, CDR2 SMNVEV (reference sequence). The CDR3 covers 14 residues. The junction had 6 bases not matched to a gene; V was cut back by 6 bases and J by 1 base. CDR3 amino acids: CASRFDRVSYEQYF. DNA of the CDR3: TGTGCCAGCAGATTTGACAGGGTTTCCTACGAGCAGTACTTC.

By sample share, this clonotype is medium-sized. V and J are TRBV12-3 or TRBV12-4 and TRBJ2-7, with D hard to call. The length of the CDR3 is 13 residues. Trimming took off 4 bases at V and 7 bases at J, with 14 bases between the two ends. Written as DNA, the CDR3 is TGTGCCAGCAGTTGGACCACGGTGGGGGAGCAGTACTTC. Amino acid sequence: CASSWTTVGEQYF.